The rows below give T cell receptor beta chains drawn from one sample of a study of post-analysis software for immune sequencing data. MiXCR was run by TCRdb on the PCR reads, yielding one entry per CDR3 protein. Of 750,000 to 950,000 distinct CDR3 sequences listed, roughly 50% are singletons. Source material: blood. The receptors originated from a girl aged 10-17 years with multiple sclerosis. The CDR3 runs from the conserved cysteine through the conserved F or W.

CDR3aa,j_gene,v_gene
CATSRNGGETQYF,TRBJ2-5,TRBV15
CASSLELRATNEKLFF,TRBJ1-4,TRBV7-2
CASSQVTGGLETQYF,TRBJ2-5,TRBV3-1
CASSDRRDTEAFF,TRBJ1-1,TRBV2
CSASPPPLLAGFYEQYF,TRBJ2-7,TRBV20-1
CSARDPGVWTDTQYF,TRBJ2-3,TRBV20-1
CSALQTSYEQYF,TRBJ2-7,TRBV29-1
CASSPPGRGNYEQYF,NA,TRBV18
CASSPMKRGLSTDTQYF,TRBJ2-3,TRBV3-1
CASTSRGGPQHF,TRBJ1-5,TRBV28
CASSQWAGSGGSKDTQYF,TRBJ2-3,TRBV14
CASSPGLLSIQYF,TRBJ2-4,TRBV12-3/TRBV12-4
CALRAAGGDTQYF,TRBJ2-3,TRBV10-3
CASSTRTGGESVEQYF,TRBJ2-7,TRBV5-1
CSGTAGGETQYF,TRBJ2-5,TRBV29-1
CASSQVYGTGDTEAFF,TRBJ1-1,TRBV3-1
CASSLRGQLGHNEQFF,TRBJ2-1,TRBV4-3
CSVERQFNYGYTF,TRBJ1-2,TRBV29-1
CASSLKGQFYEQYF,TRBJ2-7,TRBV27
CASGWDRANYEQYF,TRBJ2-7,TRBV5-1
CASSSEHDRVDQPQHF,TRBJ1-5,TRBV12-3/TRBV12-4
CASRAGKRSQETQYF,TRBJ2-5,TRBV19
CASGLVLGTQYF,TRBJ2-3,TRBV12-5
CASSLGGGFGSTYEQYF,TRBJ2-7,TRBV5-1
CASSLASSASYEQYF,TRBJ2-7,TRBV5-1
CASRRLAGEVETQYF,TRBJ2-5,TRBV12-3/TRBV12-4
CSVEDRSTGELFF,TRBJ2-2,TRBV29-1
CATSRATGQSKDQPQHF,TRBJ1-5,TRBV15
CASSYEAGNIQYF,TRBJ2-4,TRBV2
CASTRRIQGAFDNSPLHF,TRBJ1-6,TRBV6-1
CASSYSITGTEYEQYF,TRBJ2-7,TRBV6-5
CASSQDRTSYGYTF,TRBJ1-2,TRBV3-1
CAWSSDRGIQNYGYTF,TRBJ1-2,TRBV30
CASDLRGPSGEQYF,TRBJ2-7,TRBV7-9
CASAGTANVLTF,TRBJ2-6,TRBV4-1
CGVWGGPYNEQFF,TRBJ2-1,TRBV27
CASSAQETQYF,TRBJ2-5,TRBV5-1
CASSPESSVTGELFF,TRBJ2-2,TRBV5-6
CASSARGPEEQYF,TRBJ2-7,TRBV3-1
CSVGNRGRNNEQFF,TRBJ2-1,TRBV29-1
CASSPDNNYGYTF,TRBJ1-2,TRBV7-3
CASSHDKGGGYTF,TRBJ1-2,TRBV18
CASHELGRGVTNEKLFF,TRBJ1-4,TRBV5-8
CASSFSGGAANEQFF,TRBJ2-1,TRBV7-2
CASATGELRNYGYTF,TRBJ1-2,TRBV7-9
CASSVQASGRGNEQFF,TRBJ2-1,TRBV9
CASSHRTDEQFF,TRBJ2-1,TRBV7-2
CASSLGPPRYNEQFF,TRBJ2-1,TRBV7-3